Presented here are 18 T cell receptor beta chains from one specimen sequenced in a study of T-cell memory formation after mild COVID-19. Each CDR3 protein gets one entry after TCRdb re-called the 5' RACE reads with MiXCR. The table records under 400,000 distinct CDR3 sequences, more than 20% of them present only once. Sequenced: PBMCs or a T cell subset sorted from them (not recorded which). These receptors were obtained from an adult woman who had mild COVID-19 (a few samples of this study predate the infection). Cell type and time point are not known.

This clonotype was picked up one time. The V call is TRBV5-1, the J call TRBJ2-5; D might be TRBD1 (5 bases). Per germline, CDR1 SGHRS and CDR2 YFSETQ. Trimming cost V 0 bases and J 4 bases, with 7 bases left between them. The CDR3 is made up of 13 amino acids. CDR3 sequence reads: CASSLATGETQYF. In nucleotides, the CDR3 is TGCGCCAGCAGCTTGGCCACAGGAGAGACCCAGTACTTC.

This clonotype was seen only a few times. CDR3 coding DNA: TGTGCCAGCAGTGACTCCCGACCTATGCCCCAGCATTTT. Its translation: CASSDSRPMPQHF. The rearrangement uses TRBV6-1 and TRBJ1-5; no clear D. The ends were cut back, 3 bases at V and 9 bases at J, with 12 bases in the middle. Germline CDR1 MNHNS, CDR2 SASEGT. CDR3 size: 13 residues.

V and J are TRBV6-5 and TRBJ2-7, with 8 positions matching TRBD2. Unmatched junction bases numbered 9, after V lost 6 bases and J lost 8 bases. This CDR3 has 13 residues. Germline CDR1 MNHEY, CDR2 SVGAGI. The CDR3 bases are TGTGCCAGCAGGGAGAGCGGGGGAGGCCAGCAGTACTTC. Protein sequence: CASRESGGGQQYF.

The J gene is TRBJ2-2, the V gene TRBV5-6, with no clear D. This CDR3 is built from 19 residues. Germline CDR1 SGHDT, CDR2 YYEEEE. V was trimmed by 0 bases and J by 0 bases, leaving 18 bases between them. The chain's CDR3 is CASSLVGQHLYSNTGELFF. The CDR3 DNA follows: TGTGCCAGCAGCTTGGTAGGGCAGCACCTATACTCGAACACCGGGGAGCTGTTTTTT.

The sample holds a few counts of this clonotype. The chain couples TRBV29-1 to TRBJ2-1; D gene uncertain. CDR3 length: 14 residues. The V gene lost 4 bases and the J gene lost 0 bases, with 10 bases spanning the gap. The germline V gene has CDR1 SQVTM and CDR2 ANQGSEA. CDR3 sequence (DNA): TGCAGCGTTGTCAAGGCGAGCTCCTACAATGAGCAGTTCTTC. Translated: CSVVKASSYNEQFF.

The V gene is TRBV12-3 or TRBV12-4, the J gene TRBJ2-6; D possibly corresponds to TRBD2 (5 bases). V was pared by 6 bases and J by 2 bases, with 8 bases between. The CDR3 spans 14 residues. The CDR3: CASRFGAGANVLTF. As DNA, the CDR3 is TGTGCCAGCAGATTCGGGGCTGGGGCCAACGTCCTGACTTTC.

The genes are TRBV15 and TRBJ2-3; D is perhaps TRBD2 (7 bases). CDR3 length: 16 residues. Trimming cost V 1 base and J 1 base, with 12 bases left between them. From germline, CDR1 is LNHNV and CDR2 YYDKDF (reference sequence). The CDR3 nucleotides are TGTGCCACCAGCAGAGCCGGAGGGGGGGGCACAGATACGCAGTATTTT. Its translation: CATSRAGGGGTDTQYF. Full variable domain (missing parts from reference TRBV15 and TRBJ2-3): DAMVIQNPRYQVTQFGKPVTLSCSQTLNHNVMYWYQQKSSQAPKLLFHYYDKDFNNEADTPDNFQSRRPNTSFCFLDIRSPGLGDTAMYLCATSRAGGGGTDTQYFGPGTRLTVL.

This clonotype was detected many times. This rearrangement joins TRBV19 to TRBJ2-5; D unresolved. Trimming stripped 3 bases from V and 5 bases from J, with 10 bases between. Germline loops: CDR1 LNHDA, CDR2 SQIVND (reference sequence). The CDR3 length is 13 residues. The CDR3, as DNA: TGTGCCAGTAGTATCTCCTTCGGGGAGACCCAGTACTTC. Amino acids: CASSISFGETQYF.

The genes are TRBV4-2 and TRBJ2-2; the match to TRBD2 covers 9 bases. Trimming removed 4 bases from V and 6 bases from J; junction bases left unmatched: 9. The CDR3 covers 16 residues. CDR1 and CDR2 (germline): LGHNA, YNFKEQ. The CDR3 DNA follows: TGTGCCAGCAGCCCAAGCGGGGGGAACAGACCCGGGGAGCTGTTTTTT. Encoded protein: CASSPSGGNRPGELFF.

The J gene is TRBJ2-3, the V gene TRBV15; D not certain. This CDR3 has 17 residues. Per germline, CDR1 LNHNV and CDR2 YYDKDF (reference sequence). V lost 1 base, J lost 6 bases, and 20 bases lay in between. In nucleotides, the CDR3 is TGTGCCACCAGCAGAGCAACTATACCCCTCCCGCGTGATACGCAGTATTTT. Translation: CATSRATIPLPRDTQYF.

The genes are TRBV30 and TRBJ2-7; D gene ambiguous. Germline V gives CDR1 GTSNPN, CDR2 SVGIG (reference sequence). Trimming pared 1 base from V and 3 bases from J, leaving 7 bases between. The CDR3 has 12 residues. The DNA of the CDR3 is TGTGCCTGGAGTGATGGAGACTACGAGCAGTACTTC. Translation: CAWSDGDYEQYF.

This clonotype was seen only a few times. CDR3 nucleotides: TGTGCCAGCAGCTCAGGGGTCGGTTCCGAGCAGTACTTC. Translation gives CASSSGVGSEQYF. The V gene is TRBV7-7, the J gene TRBJ2-7; a weak D match, TRBD1 (6 bases). Deletions cut 4 bases from V and 6 bases from J, with 13 bases between. The CDR3 sequence is 13 residues long. The germline V gene has CDR1 SSHAT and CDR2 FNYEAQ (reference sequence).

This clonotype was seen only a few times. The genes are TRBV5-5 and TRBJ2-4; 7 nucleotides match TRBD1. Trimming at V came to 7 bases and at J to 0 bases, leaving 7 bases not matched to a gene. This CDR3 comprises 15 residues. Per the germline V gene, CDR1 is SGHKS and CDR2 is YYEKEE (reference sequence). The CDR3 spells CASEGTALAKNIQYF. Written as DNA, the CDR3 is TGTGCCAGCGAGGGGACAGCGCTAGCCAAAAACATTCAGTACTTC.

The chain couples TRBV7-9 to TRBJ1-1; D is ambiguous. CDR3 length: 13 amino acids. Germline lookup yields CDR1 SEHNR and CDR2 FQNEAQ (reference sequence). Trimming stripped 3 bases from V and 4 bases from J, with 9 bases between. CDR3 coding DNA: TGTGCCAGCAGCTTGGAGGTTGGCACTGAAGCTTTCTTT. This translates into CASSLEVGTEAFF. The full variable domain, with the rest looked up from reference TRBV7-9 and TRBJ1-1, is DTGVSQNPRHKITKRGQNVTFRCDPISEHNRLYWYRQTLGQGPEFLTYFQNEAQLEKSRLLSDRFSAERPKGSFSTLEIQRTEQGDSAMYLCASSLEVGTEAFFGQGTRLTVV.

The chain recombines TRBV20-1 with TRBJ1-5; 7 positions agree with TRBD1. V gave up 7 bases and J gave up 0 bases; unmatched junction bases: 12. Germline CDR1 reads DFQATT; CDR2 reads SNEGSKA (reference sequence). There are 16 residues in the CDR3. The CDR3 loop reads CSVSLLGQYSNQPQHF. The CDR3 region has the DNA TGCAGTGTGTCTCTGTTGGGACAGTATAGCAATCAGCCCCAGCATTTT.

CDR3 protein: CASGQGTTNEKLFF. The DNA of the CDR3 is TGTGCCAGCGGCCAGGGGACAACTAATGAAAAACTGTTTTTT. This chain joins TRBV12-3 or TRBV12-4 and TRBJ1-4, with D perhaps matching TRBD1 (6 bases). Trimming removed 8 bases at V and 0 bases at J, with 10 bases between. CDR3 size: 14 residues.

This clonotype was detected only a few times. The V gene is TRBV6-6, the J gene TRBJ2-3; 9 bases align to TRBD2. CDR1 and CDR2 from the germline V gene are MNHNY and SVGAGI (reference sequence). The CDR3 length is 16 residues. Losses at the gene ends were 2 bases for V and 2 bases for J; bases not matched to a gene: 5. This CDR3 reads CASSYGLAGYTDTQYF. CDR3 nucleotide sequence: TGTGCCAGCAGTTACGGCCTAGCGGGATACACAGATACGCAGTATTTT.

The rearrangement uses TRBV15 and TRBJ2-7; D is perhaps TRBD2 (6 bases). CDR1 and CDR2 (germline): LNHNV, YYDKDF (reference sequence). CDR3 size: 14 residues. Between the trimmed V and J ends, which lost 0 bases and 5 bases, there was a span of 11 bases. The CDR3, as DNA: TGTGCCACCAGCAGAGATTCGGGGGAGCACGAGCAGTACTTC. Translating it yields CATSRDSGEHEQYF.